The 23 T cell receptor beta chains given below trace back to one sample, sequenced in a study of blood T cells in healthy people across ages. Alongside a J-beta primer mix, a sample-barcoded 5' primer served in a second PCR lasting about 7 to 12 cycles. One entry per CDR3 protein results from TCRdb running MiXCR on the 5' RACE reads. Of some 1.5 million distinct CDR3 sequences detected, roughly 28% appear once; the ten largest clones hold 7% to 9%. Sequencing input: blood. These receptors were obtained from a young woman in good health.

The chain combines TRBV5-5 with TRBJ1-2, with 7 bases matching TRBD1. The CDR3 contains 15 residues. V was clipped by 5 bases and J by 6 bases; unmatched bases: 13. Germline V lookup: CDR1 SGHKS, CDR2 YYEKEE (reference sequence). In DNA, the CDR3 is TGTGCCAGCAGTTACGCGGGACAGCCATCCGATGGCTACACCTTC. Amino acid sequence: CASSYAGQPSDGYTF.

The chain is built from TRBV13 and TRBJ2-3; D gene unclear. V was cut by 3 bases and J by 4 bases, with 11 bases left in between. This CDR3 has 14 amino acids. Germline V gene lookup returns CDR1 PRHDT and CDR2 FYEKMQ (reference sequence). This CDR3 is CASSFKGGSDTQYF. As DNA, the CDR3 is TGTGCCAGCAGCTTCAAGGGTGGGTCAGATACGCAGTATTTT.

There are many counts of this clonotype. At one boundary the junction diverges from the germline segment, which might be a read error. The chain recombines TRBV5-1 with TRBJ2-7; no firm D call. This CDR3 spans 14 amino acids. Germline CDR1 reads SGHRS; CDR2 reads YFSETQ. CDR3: CASSLGTLTYEQYF. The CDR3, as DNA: TGTGCCAGCAGTTTAGGAACCCTTACCTACGAGCAGTACTTC.

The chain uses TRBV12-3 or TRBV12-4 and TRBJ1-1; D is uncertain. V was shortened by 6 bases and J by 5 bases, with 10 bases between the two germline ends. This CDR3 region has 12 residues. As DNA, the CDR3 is TGTGCCAGCAGCCCCTTCCAGACTGAAGCTTTCTTT. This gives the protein CASSPFQTEAFF.

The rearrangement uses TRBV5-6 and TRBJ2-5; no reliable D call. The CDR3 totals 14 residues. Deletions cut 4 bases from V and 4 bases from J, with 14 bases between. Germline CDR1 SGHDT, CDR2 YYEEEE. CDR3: CASSRSHTPETQYF. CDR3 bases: TGTGCCAGCAGCAGGTCCCACACCCCAGAGACCCAGTACTTC.

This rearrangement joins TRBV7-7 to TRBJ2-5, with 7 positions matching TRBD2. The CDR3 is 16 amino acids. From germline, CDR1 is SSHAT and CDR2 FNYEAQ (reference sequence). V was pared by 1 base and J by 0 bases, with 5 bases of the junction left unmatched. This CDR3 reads CASSLGGGRDQETQYF. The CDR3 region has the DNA TGTGCCAGCAGCTTAGGGGGCGGGAGAGACCAAGAGACCCAGTACTTC. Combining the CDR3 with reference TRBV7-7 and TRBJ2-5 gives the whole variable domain GAGVSQSPRYKVTKRGQDVTLRCDPISSHATLYWYQQALGQGPEFLTYFNYEAQPDKSGLPSDRFSAERPEGSISTLTIQRTEQRDSAMYRCASSLGGGRDQETQYFGPGTRLLVL.

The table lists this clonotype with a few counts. In DNA, the CDR3 is TGTGCCAGCAGTTACACGGGACTAGCGGACTACAATGAGCAGTTCTTC. Translating gives CASSYTGLADYNEQFF. The rearrangement joins TRBV6-2 or TRBV6-3 to TRBJ2-1, with TRBD2 matching 11 bases. This CDR3 comprises 16 residues. Germline lookup yields CDR1 MNHEY and CDR2 SVGEGT. V trimming: 2 bases; J trimming: 3 bases; junction bases outside the gene matches: 3.

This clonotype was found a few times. CDR3 bases: TGCGCCAGCAGCTGGCTCGGACAGAAAGAGACCCAGTACTTC. Translated: CASSWLGQKETQYF. This sequence joins TRBV5-1 and TRBJ2-5; perhaps TRBD1 as D (6 bases). V was pared by 3 bases and J by 3 bases, with 12 bases between. CDR3 length equals 14 residues. In germline, CDR1 is SGHRS, CDR2 YFSETQ.

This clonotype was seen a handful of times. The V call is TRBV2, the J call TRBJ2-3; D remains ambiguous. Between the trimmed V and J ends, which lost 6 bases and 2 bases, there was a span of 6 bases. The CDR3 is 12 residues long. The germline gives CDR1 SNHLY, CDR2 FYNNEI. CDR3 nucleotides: TGTGCCAGCAGGGTAAACACAGATACGCAGTATTTT. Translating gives CASRVNTDTQYF.

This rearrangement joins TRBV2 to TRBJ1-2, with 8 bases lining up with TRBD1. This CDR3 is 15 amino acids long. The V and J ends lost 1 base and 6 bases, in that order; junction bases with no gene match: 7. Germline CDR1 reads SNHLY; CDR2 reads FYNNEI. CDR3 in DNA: TGTGCCAGCAGTGAAGGGCAGGGGGCTCTAGATGGCTACACCTTC. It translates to CASSEGQGALDGYTF.

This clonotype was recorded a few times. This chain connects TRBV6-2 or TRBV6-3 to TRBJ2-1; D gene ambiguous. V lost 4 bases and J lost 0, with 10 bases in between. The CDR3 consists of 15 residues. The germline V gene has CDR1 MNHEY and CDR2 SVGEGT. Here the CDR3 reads CASSSQTLSYNEQFF. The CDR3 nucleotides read TGTGCCAGCAGTTCCCAGACGCTCTCCTACAATGAGCAGTTCTTC.

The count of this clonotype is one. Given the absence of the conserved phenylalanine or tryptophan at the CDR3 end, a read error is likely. The chain's CDR3 is CASSFVPEKLFC. In nucleotides, the CDR3 is TGTGCCAGCAGCTTTGTTCCGGAAAAACTGTTTTGT. The V gene is TRBV7-9, the J gene TRBJ1-4, with unresolved D. The ends were cut back, 3 bases at V and 8 bases at J, with 7 bases in the middle. The CDR3 spans 12 residues. CDR1 and CDR2 (germline): SEHNR, FQNEAQ (reference sequence).

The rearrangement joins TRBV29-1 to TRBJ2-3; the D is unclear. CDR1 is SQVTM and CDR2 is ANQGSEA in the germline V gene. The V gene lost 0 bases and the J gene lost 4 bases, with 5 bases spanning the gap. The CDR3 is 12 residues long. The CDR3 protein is CSVEEEADTQYF. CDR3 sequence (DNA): TGCAGCGTTGAAGAAGAAGCAGATACGCAGTATTTT.

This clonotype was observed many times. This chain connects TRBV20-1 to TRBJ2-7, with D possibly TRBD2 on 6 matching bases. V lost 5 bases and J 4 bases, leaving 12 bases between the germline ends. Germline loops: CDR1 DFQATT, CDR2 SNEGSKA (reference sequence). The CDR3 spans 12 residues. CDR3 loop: CSAWKRGYEQYF. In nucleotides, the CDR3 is TGCAGTGCTTGGAAACGGGGGTACGAGCAGTACTTC.

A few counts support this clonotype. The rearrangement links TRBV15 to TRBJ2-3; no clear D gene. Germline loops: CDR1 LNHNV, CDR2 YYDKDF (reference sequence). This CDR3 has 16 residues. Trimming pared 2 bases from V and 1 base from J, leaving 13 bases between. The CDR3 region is CATSRRRPLGTDTQYF. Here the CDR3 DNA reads TGTGCCACCAGCAGAAGAAGACCCCTGGGCACAGATACGCAGTATTTT.

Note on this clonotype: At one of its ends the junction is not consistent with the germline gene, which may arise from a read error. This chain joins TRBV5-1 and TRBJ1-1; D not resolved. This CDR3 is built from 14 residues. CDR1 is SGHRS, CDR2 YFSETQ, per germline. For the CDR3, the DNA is TGCGCCAGCAGCTCTAACCCGGACGGCTCTGAGGCTTTCTTT. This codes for CASSSNPDGSEAFF.

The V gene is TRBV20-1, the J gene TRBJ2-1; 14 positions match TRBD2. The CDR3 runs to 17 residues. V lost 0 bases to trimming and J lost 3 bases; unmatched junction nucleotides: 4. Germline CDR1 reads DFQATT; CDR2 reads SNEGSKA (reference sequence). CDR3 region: CSARDWTSGGLYNEQFF. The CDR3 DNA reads TGCAGTGCTAGAGATTGGACTAGCGGGGGGCTCTACAATGAGCAGTTCTTC.

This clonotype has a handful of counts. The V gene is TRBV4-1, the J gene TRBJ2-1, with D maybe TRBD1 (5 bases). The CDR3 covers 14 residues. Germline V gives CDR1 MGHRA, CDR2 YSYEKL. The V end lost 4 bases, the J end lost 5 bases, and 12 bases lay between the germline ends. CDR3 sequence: CASSPFGQNNEQFF. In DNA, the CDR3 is TGCGCCAGCAGCCCTTTCGGACAAAACAATGAGCAGTTCTTC.

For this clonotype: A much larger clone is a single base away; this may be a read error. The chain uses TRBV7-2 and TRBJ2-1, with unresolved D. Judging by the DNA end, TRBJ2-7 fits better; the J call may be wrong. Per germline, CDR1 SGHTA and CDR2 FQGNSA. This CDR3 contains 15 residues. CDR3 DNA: TGTGCCAGCAGCGCTATAAAAAGCTCCTACAATGAGCAGTACTTC. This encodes CASSAIKSSYNEQYF.

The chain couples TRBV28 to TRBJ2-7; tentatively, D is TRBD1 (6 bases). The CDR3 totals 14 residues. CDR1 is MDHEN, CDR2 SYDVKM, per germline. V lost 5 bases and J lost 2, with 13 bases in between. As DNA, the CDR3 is TGTGCCAGCAGTGCTTACAGGGACCCCTACGAGCAGTACTTC. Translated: CASSAYRDPYEQYF.

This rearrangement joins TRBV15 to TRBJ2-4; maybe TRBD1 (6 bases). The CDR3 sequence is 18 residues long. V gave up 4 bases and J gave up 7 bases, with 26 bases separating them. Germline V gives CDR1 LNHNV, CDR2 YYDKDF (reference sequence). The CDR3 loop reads CATSKFPGEDSDPNIQYF. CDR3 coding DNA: TGTGCCACCAGCAAGTTTCCAGGGGAAGACTCGGATCCCAACATTCAGTACTTC.

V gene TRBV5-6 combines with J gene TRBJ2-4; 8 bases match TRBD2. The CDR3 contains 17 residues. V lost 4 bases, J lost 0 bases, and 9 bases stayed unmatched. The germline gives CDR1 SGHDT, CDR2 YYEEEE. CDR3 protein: CASSRPGLGVAKNIQYF. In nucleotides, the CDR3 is TGTGCCAGCAGCCGTCCGGGACTAGGAGTAGCCAAAAACATTCAGTACTTC.

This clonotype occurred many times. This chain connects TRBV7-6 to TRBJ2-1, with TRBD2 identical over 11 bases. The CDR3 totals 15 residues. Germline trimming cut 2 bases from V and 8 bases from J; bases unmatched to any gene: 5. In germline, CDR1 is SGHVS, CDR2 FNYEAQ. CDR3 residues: CASSLFSGRDYEQFF. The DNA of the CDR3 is TGTGCCAGCAGCTTATTTAGCGGGAGGGACTATGAGCAGTTCTTC.